What follows are 3 T cell receptor beta chains derived from one specimen sequenced in a study of T cell responses to AZD1222 COVID-19 vaccine. Sequencing was performed with immunoSEQ multiplex PCR; in TCRdb, only in-frame clones are kept and a portion is missing. This table holds 90,000 to 130,000 clones, about 86% found once. The source material was peripheral blood, sampled on day 0 of AZD1222 vaccination. These receptors were taken from an adult in good health.

The rearrangement links TRBV2 to TRBJ1-5; unclear D gene. Germline CDR1 and CDR2: SNHLY and FYNNEI. V was cut by 7 bases and J by 0 bases, with 13 bases left in between. This CDR3 comprises 15 residues. CDR3 protein: CASNSQTISNQPQHF. The CDR3, as DNA: TGTGCCAGCAACAGCCAGACAATTAGCAATCAGCCCCAGCATTTT.

The chain has TRBV3-1 (or the pseudogene TRBV3-2) and TRBJ1-5; D remains ambiguous. The germline V and J ends were trimmed by 7 bases and 0 bases, with 10 bases remaining between them. Germline assignment: CDR1 LGHDT and CDR2 YNNKEL (reference sequence). The CDR3 is made up of 14 amino acids. CDR3 sequence (DNA): TGTGCCAGCAACAAGGGAGGTAGCAATCAGCCCCAGCATTTT. It encodes CASNKGGSNQPQHF.

This clone occurred a few times. The chain is built from TRBV19 and TRBJ1-4, with 7 nucleotides matching TRBD1. The CDR3 length is 15 residues. In germline, CDR1 is LNHDA, CDR2 SQIVND (reference sequence). Trimming cost V 10 bases and J 3 bases; bases outside gene matches: 11. The CDR3 reads CATKGAGKANEKLFF. Written as DNA, the CDR3 is TGTGCCACCAAGGGGGCGGGCAAGGCTAATGAAAAACTGTTTTTT.